A selection of T cell receptor beta chains follows, all from one sample in a study of T-cell memory formation after mild COVID-19. TCRdb re-derived calls from the 5' RACE reads in MiXCR, one entry per CDR3 protein. The sample has 80,000 to 95,000 distinct CDR3 sequences, 25% seen once. Specimen: PBMCs or a T cell subset sorted from them (not recorded which). The receptors derive from a young man who had mild COVID-19 (a few samples of this study predate the infection). Cell type and time point are not known. CDR3s include the opening cysteine and the closing phenylalanine or tryptophan. A D gene is named only where the DNA matches it firmly. Size is stated for part of the rows, as once, few or many counts, or as a class when the clone is expanded.

size,J,V,D,DNA,CDR3
-,TRBJ2-1,TRBV12-3/TRBV12-4,-,TGTGCCAGCAGTTTAGGAGACGAGGACAATGAGCAGTTCTTC,CASSLGDEDNEQFF
-,TRBJ1-3,TRBV27,-,TGTGCCAGCAGACCCGACAGCTCTGGAAACACCATATATTTT,CASRPDSSGNTIYF
-,TRBJ2-2,TRBV29-1,-,TGCAGCGTTGAATCGGGGGTGTGGACCGGGGAGCTGTTTTTT,CSVESGVWTGELFF
few,TRBJ1-4,TRBV7-9,TRBD1,TGTGCCAGCAGCTTGGACAGGGTCCGGATAGAAAAACTGTTTTTT,CASSLDRVRIEKLFF
-,TRBJ2-3,TRBV7-3,TRBD2,TGTGCCAGCAGCACGGGGACTACAGCAGATACGCAGTATTTT,CASSTGTTADTQYF
few,TRBJ1-2,TRBV12-3/TRBV12-4,TRBD1,TGTGCCAGCACCCGAACTGACAGGGTCTTTGGAGGCTACACCTTC,CASTRTDRVFGGYTF
once,TRBJ1-4,TRBV9,TRBD1,TGTGCCAGCAGTCCCATAGGGGGCGGGAATGAAAAACTGTTTTTT,CASSPIGGGNEKLFF
few,TRBJ2-5,TRBV20-1,TRBD2,TGCAGTGCTGTTCCGGGACTAGCGGGGGACCAAGAGACCCAGTACTTC,CSAVPGLAGDQETQYF
-,TRBJ2-5,TRBV6-2/TRBV6-3,-,TGTGCCAGCAGTTACGGCTGGGGGCAGAGGGGACAGACCCAGTACTTC,CASSYGWGQRGQTQYF
-,TRBJ1-2,TRBV4-2,-,TGTGCCAGCAGCCAGGGGGACACAGCTAACTATGGCTACACCTTC,CASSQGDTANYGYTF
few,TRBJ2-2,TRBV21-1,-,TGTGCCAGCAGCAGACCTAAGAGGGGGGACACCGGGGAGCTGTTTTTT,CASSRPKRGDTGELFF
-,TRBJ2-7,TRBV4-1,-,TGCGCCAGCAGCCAAGTTGGTGGGTCCTACGAGCAGTACTTC,CASSQVGGSYEQYF
-,TRBJ1-6,TRBV5-1,TRBD1,TGCGCCAGCAGCTTGTTAGGGACAGGGGGCCAGACCTATAATTCACCCCTCCACTTT,CASSLLGTGGQTYNSPLHF
-,TRBJ2-5,TRBV7-9,TRBD1,TGTGCCAGCAGCTCTTCGGGGCAGGGGGCAGGAGAGACCCAGTACTTC,CASSSSGQGAGETQYF
-,TRBJ2-6,TRBV7-9,-,TGTGCCAGCACCTTTGGGGCCAACGTCCTGACTTTC,CASTFGANVLTF
few,TRBJ1-1,TRBV28,-,TGTGCCAGCAGTTGGGGGCGGGAAGCTTTCTTT,CASSWGREAFF
-,TRBJ2-5,TRBV7-8,TRBD2,TGTGCCAGCAGCTTAGCCGGGACTAGCGTTCAGGTGGTCGAGACCCAGTACTTC,CASSLAGTSVQVVETQYF
few,TRBJ1-1,TRBV7-2,-,TGTGCCAGCAGCTTAGGTTTCATGAACACTGAAGCTTTCTTT,CASSLGFMNTEAFF
-,TRBJ2-1,TRBV29-1,-,TGCAGCGTCACGCGGGTTACCTACAATGAGCAGTTCTTC,CSVTRVTYNEQFF
few,TRBJ2-7,TRBV3-1,TRBD1,TGTGCCAGCAGCCCGGACAGGGGCCCTTACGAGCAGTACTTC,CASSPDRGPYEQYF
-,TRBJ2-6,TRBV5-6,-,TGTGCCAGCAGCTTATTCCGAGACACGGTCTCTGGGGCCAACGTCCTGACTTTC,CASSLFRDTVSGANVLTF
-,TRBJ1-4,TRBV6-6,TRBD1,TGTGCCAGCAGTTACTCCGGGACAGGGAATGAAAAACTGTTTTTT,CASSYSGTGNEKLFF
-,TRBJ1-1,TRBV27,-,TGTGCCAGCAGCTCTGGCGGGGCCGGCACTGAAGCTTTCTTT,CASSSGGAGTEAFF
few,TRBJ2-1,TRBV4-1,-,TGCGCCAGCAGCCAACGAGGCGATGAGCAGTTCTTC,CASSQRGDEQFF
-,TRBJ2-3,TRBV24-1,-,TGTGCCACCAGTGATCCCCGGGACTCCCTAACAGATACGCAGTATTTT,CATSDPRDSLTDTQYF
-,TRBJ2-5,TRBV29-1,TRBD2,TGCAGCGTTGAAGACGGGACTAGCTCCCCGGGGACCCAGTACTTC,CSVEDGTSSPGTQYF
-,TRBJ1-1,TRBV6-5,-,TGTGCCAGCAGTTACTCCCCGGGGGCGTGGGCTGAAGCTTTCTTT,CASSYSPGAWAEAFF
-,TRBJ2-3,TRBV4-3,-,TGCGCCAGCAGTCCCCGGGACGACACAGATACGCAGTATTTT,CASSPRDDTDTQYF
-,TRBJ1-5,TRBV4-2,-,TGTGCCAGCAGCCAAGGCTTTGGGACCGCAATACCTCAGCCCCAGCATTTT,CASSQGFGTAIPQPQHF
-,TRBJ1-1,TRBV10-3,TRBD1,TGTGCCATCACCTTGACAGGGCCGGGCGGTGAAGCTTTCTTT,CAITLTGPGGEAFF
-,TRBJ1-1,TRBV6-6,-,TGTGCCAGCAGTAACACTGAAGCTTTCTTT,CASSNTEAFF
-,TRBJ2-4,TRBV7-9,-,TGTGCCAGCAGCTTAGTAGGGGTTTTGGCCAAAAACATTCAGTACTTC,CASSLVGVLAKNIQYF
few,TRBJ1-6,TRBV3-1,-,TGTGCCAGCAGCGACATCTTTAATTCACCCCTCCACTTT,CASSDIFNSPLHF
-,TRBJ2-2,TRBV11-3,TRBD1,TGTGCCAGCAGCCCCGACAGGGGAGCCGGGGAGCTGTTTTTT,CASSPDRGAGELFF
few,TRBJ1-5,TRBV7-2,-,TGTGCCAGCAGCTTAGGTGGGTTTCAGCCCCAGCATTTT,CASSLGGFQPQHF
few,TRBJ1-2,TRBV7-9,-,TGTGCCAGCAGCTTAGCGCAGGTCACGGAAGGCTACACCTTC,CASSLAQVTEGYTF
once,TRBJ1-5,TRBV7-9,-,TGTGCCAGCAGCCCCAGGGGTATCGGTAGCAATCAGCCCCAGCATTTT,CASSPRGIGSNQPQHF
-,TRBJ1-2,TRBV29-1,-,TGCAGCGTTGAAGTCCCGGGGTCTGGCTACACCTTC,CSVEVPGSGYTF
-,TRBJ2-3,TRBV27,TRBD2,TGTGCCAGCAGTTTGATAGGCGGGGGACCAGATACGCAGTATTTT,CASSLIGGGPDTQYF
-,TRBJ2-3,TRBV15,TRBD2,TGTGCCACCGGCGAGGAGCGGGACACAGATACGCAGTATTTT,CATGEERDTDTQYF